Included here is one TCR beta chain sequence, with context. Its antigen is not known. This specimen comes from a study of shared clonotypes between healthy human individuals. Points from the study as a whole: When compared with the clonotypes that were shared by all four sorted-subset donors, the non-shared clonotypes turned out to have lower generation probabilities. Since donors were few, the genetic and exposure-history diversity represented was limited.

J lost 1 base, V lost 2 bases, and 13 bases had no gene match. CDR1 is MNHNS and CDR2 is SASEGT in the germline V gene. The CDR3 loop spans 18 amino acids. Positively selected for CCR7, the CD45RO-negative cells used as naive CD8 cells excluded terminally differentiated effector memory CD45RA+ cells. Libraries were prepared by immunoSEQ multiplex PCR; TCRdb keeps only in-frame clonotypes and omits some of them. The sample includes about 1.9 million clones, 80% to 95% of them seen just once. The chain is built from TRBV6-1 and TRBJ1-1, with 7 bases that match TRBD1. Sequencing used naive CD8+ T cells from PBMCs. This TCR derives from a man aged 18-30 years in good health. Some clones in this sample may be carry-over from other donors' samples. CDR3 sequence reads: CASSERSGQGEKNTEAFF. The CDR3 region has the DNA TGTGCCAGCAGTGAAAGATCGGGGCAGGGGGAGAAGAACACTGAAGCTTTCTTT.